These 26 T cell receptor beta chains were sequenced from one sample in a study of cytomegalovirus exposure and HLA in healthy donors. PCR involved 60 Vbeta and 13 Jbeta primers. TCRdb keeps only in-frame clones here, not all; method: immunoSEQ multiplex PCR. The sample lists about 160,000 clones, 75% to 90% occurring once. Sample: PBMCs. The receptors were sampled from a man younger than 40 in good health and CMV-seronegative.

The rearrangement uses TRBV27 and TRBJ1-4; D not certain. The V and J ends lost 5 bases and 0 bases respectively, with 13 bases between them. This CDR3 is 16 amino acids long. Germline assignment: CDR1 MNHEY and CDR2 SMNVEV (reference sequence). The CDR3 DNA sequence: TGTGCCAGCAGTGGGAGGACGGAGGCAACTAATGAAAAACTGTTTTTT. Translated: CASSGRTEATNEKLFF.

V gene TRBV18 combines with J gene TRBJ1-2, with TRBD1 identical over 7 bases. The germline V gene has CDR1 KGHSH and CDR2 LQKENI. J was trimmed by 4 bases and V by 7 bases; bases with no gene match: 6. The length of the CDR3 is 13 residues. The CDR3 region has the DNA TGTGCCAGCTTCCGGGACAGACGCTATGGCTACACCTTC. Its protein is CASFRDRRYGYTF. Full variable domain (missing parts from reference TRBV18 and TRBJ1-2): NAGVMQNPRHLVRRRGQEARLRCSPMKGHSHVYWYRQLPEEGLKFMVYLQKENIIDESGMPKERFSAEFPKEGPSILRIQQVVRGDSAAYFCASFRDRRYGYTFGSGTRLTVV.

This chain links TRBV21-1 with TRBJ1-6; the table's D call of TRBD1 was not tested on the DNA. TRBV21-1 is recorded as a pseudogene. The CDR3 length is 15 residues. In nucleotides, the CDR3 is TGTGCCAGCAGCACGTACAGGCCCCCTCATTCACCCCTCCACTTT. This translates into CASSTYRPPHSPLHF.

The V and J genes are TRBV7-3 and TRBJ2-1, with 7 bases matching TRBD1. From germline, CDR1 is SGHTA and CDR2 FQGTGA. This CDR3 has 16 amino acids. J was trimmed by 0 bases and V by 8 bases; bases with no gene match: 10. DNA for the CDR3: TGTGCCAGCCACCGAAGAGACAGGGCCTCCTACAATGAGCAGTTCTTC. This gives the protein CASHRRDRASYNEQFF.

The chain uses TRBV14 and TRBJ2-7, with 11 positions matching TRBD1. From germline, CDR1 is SGHDN and CDR2 FVKESK. The CDR3 spans 14 residues. Losses at the gene ends were 4 bases for V and 5 bases for J; bases not matched to a gene: 4. The CDR3 DNA is TGTGCCAGCAGCCTCCGGACAGGGGGCAACGAGCAGTACTTC. Protein sequence: CASSLRTGGNEQYF.

The V and J genes are TRBV27 and TRBJ1-1, with 7 bases that match TRBD1. The length of the CDR3 is 15 residues. After removal of 2 bases from V and 7 bases from J, the junction contained 10 bases not matched to a gene. CDR1 and CDR2 (germline): MNHEY, SMNVEV (reference sequence). CDR3 nucleotides: TGTGCCAGCAGTTTAACAGGGACAGAGAAGATTGAAGCTTTCTTT. As protein: CASSLTGTEKIEAFF.

Turning to this clone: Other nucleotide sequences from this sample produce the same CDR3. The chain combines TRBV9 with TRBJ2-3; D unresolved. The CDR3 sequence is 13 residues long. Deletions cut 1 base from V and 1 base from J, with 4 bases between. Germline V gives CDR1 SGDLS, CDR2 YYNGEE. CDR3 sequence (DNA): TGTGCCAGCAGCGTACGGGGCACAGATACGCAGTATTTT. Its translation: CASSVRGTDTQYF.

V and J are TRBV7-8 and TRBJ2-3; the D gene is possibly TRBD2 (5 bases). The length of the CDR3 is 14 residues. CDR1 is SGHVS and CDR2 is FQNEAQ in the germline V gene. Trimming left V 8 bases short and J 7 bases short, with 19 bases between. In nucleotides, the CDR3 is TGTGCCAGCGGCAATTACGGAGGTGATCATACGCAGTATTTT. Protein: CASGNYGGDHTQYF. The full variable domain, completed using reference TRBV7-8 and TRBJ2-3, is GAGVSQSPRYKVAKRGQDVALRCDPISGHVSLFWYQQALGQGPEFLTYFQNEAQLDKSGLPSDRFFAERPEGSVSTLKIQRTQQEDSAVYLCASGNYGGDHTQYFGPGTRLTVL.

This clone was detected a few times. The chain carries TRBV28 and TRBJ2-4; 7 bases align to TRBD1. The V gene end was trimmed by 5 bases and the J gene end by 5 bases; junction bases not matched to a gene: 12. The CDR3 spans 16 residues. Germline CDR1 reads MDHEN; CDR2 reads SYDVKM. CDR3 in amino acids: CASSREGARVQNIQYF. CDR3 DNA: TGTGCCAGCAGTAGAGAGGGGGCCCGGGTCCAAAACATTCAGTACTTC.

The chain combines TRBV6-5 with TRBJ1-2; D uncertain. The length of the CDR3 is 12 residues. Germline lookup yields CDR1 MNHEY and CDR2 SVGAGI. Trimming pared 4 bases from V and 0 bases from J, leaving 3 bases between. The DNA of the CDR3 is TGTGCCAGCAGTTCTTCTAACTATGGCTACACCTTC. Translation: CASSSSNYGYTF.

The chain has TRBV6-5 and TRBJ2-7; maybe TRBD2 (5 bases). This CDR3 contains 14 residues. CDR1 is MNHEY and CDR2 is SVGAGI in the germline V gene. V dropped 2 bases and J dropped 7 bases, with 15 bases sitting between them. The CDR3 is CASSYAGNLGEQYF. In DNA, the CDR3 is TGTGCCAGCAGTTACGCCGGGAACTTGGGGGAGCAGTACTTC.

This sequence joins TRBV5-1 and TRBJ1-6; TRBD1 aligns across 8 bases. The V and J ends lost 3 bases and 10 bases, in that order; junction bases with no gene match: 9. This CDR3 has 15 residues. The germline CDR1 and CDR2 sequences are SGHRS and YFSETQ. The CDR3 reads CASSSITGGRSPLHF. The DNA for the CDR3 is TGCGCCAGCAGCTCTATCACAGGGGGTAGGTCACCCCTCCACTTT.

This rearrangement joins TRBV27 to TRBJ2-7, with a weak D call TRBD1 (5 bases). CDR1 is MNHEY, CDR2 SMNVEV, per germline (reference sequence). CDR3 length equals 17 residues. The V end was cut by 6 bases, the J end by 0 bases, with 21 bases between. The CDR3 coding sequence is TGTGCCAGCAGCCCATTTCCCAGGGTATCGCCCTCCTACGAGCAGTACTTC. Translating gives CASSPFPRVSPSYEQYF.

The chain combines TRBV30 with TRBJ2-1, with TRBD1 matching over 12 bases. Per germline, CDR1 GTSNPN and CDR2 SVGIG (reference sequence). The CDR3 sequence is 16 residues long. With V trimmed by 3 bases and J by 7 bases, 10 bases remained unmatched. CDR3 coding DNA: TGTGCCTGGAGCAGGGACAGGGGGCATACCCTAAATGAGCAGTTCTTC. Its protein product is CAWSRDRGHTLNEQFF. The entire variable domain, with the rest obtained from reference TRBV30 and TRBJ2-1, is as follows: SQTIHQWPATLVQPVGSPLSLECTVEGTSNPNLYWYRQAAGRGLQLLFYSVGIGQISSEVPQNLSASRPQDRQFILSSKKLLLSDSGFYLCAWSRDRGHTLNEQFFGPGTRLTVL.

The chain has TRBV5-6 and TRBJ1-4; 9 nucleotides line up with TRBD1. The CDR3 consists of 15 residues. Trimming took 4 bases from V and 1 from J; bases not matched to a gene: 2. The germline V gene encodes CDR1 SGHDT and CDR2 YYEEEE. The CDR3 loop is CASSMTGGTNEKLFF. The DNA for the CDR3 is TGTGCCAGCAGCATGACAGGGGGAACTAATGAAAAACTGTTTTTT. The full variable domain, with the rest looked up from reference TRBV5-6 and TRBJ1-4, is DAGVTQSPTHLIKTRGQQVTLRCSPKSGHDTVSWYQQALGQGPQFIFQYYEEEERQRGNFPDRFSGHQFPNYSSELNVNALLLGDSALYLCASSMTGGTNEKLFFGSGTQLSVL.

This clone was counted once. The chain carries TRBV7-3 and TRBJ2-2, with D unresolved. CDR1 SGHTA and CDR2 FQGTGA come from the germline V gene. V was pared by 0 bases and J by 7 bases, with 6 bases between. This CDR3 has 13 amino acids. The CDR3 region has the DNA TGTGCCAGCAGCTTAACGTTCGGCGGGGAGCTGTTTTTT. It is translated as CASSLTFGGELFF.

This sequence joins TRBV6-1 and TRBJ1-1, with D uncertain. This CDR3 contains 15 residues. From germline, CDR1 is MNHNS and CDR2 SASEGT. Trimming took 8 bases from V and 4 from J, leaving 20 bases between them. In DNA form, the CDR3 reads TGTGCCAGCGGTCACAGTACGGCTAGCGGCACTGAAGCTTTCTTT. Protein product: CASGHSTASGTEAFF.

The chain joins TRBV27 to TRBJ2-2; D is perhaps TRBD2 (5 bases). The CDR3 runs to 16 residues. V was pared by 4 bases and J by 3 bases, with 15 bases between. Per the germline V gene, CDR1 is MNHEY and CDR2 is SMNVEV (reference sequence). The CDR3 coding sequence is TGTGCCAGCAGTTCTGCTAGCCTGACCGACACCGGGGAGCTGTTTTTT. It specifies CASSSASLTDTGELFF.

The sample holds a few counts of this clone. The chain carries TRBV6-5 and TRBJ1-2; D possibly corresponds to TRBD1 (5 bases). With 2 bases removed from V and 7 bases from J, the gap between germline ends came to 20 bases. Germline V CDR1 and CDR2: MNHEY, SVGAGI. The CDR3 sequence is 16 residues long. DNA for the CDR3: TGTGCCAGCAGTTACAGCCGGGCGTCAGGGTATGGTGGCTACACCTTC. This gives the protein CASSYSRASGYGGYTF.

The chain joins TRBV19 to TRBJ1-6; 7 bases align to TRBD1. The CDR3 sequence is 14 residues long. V dropped 8 bases and J dropped 10; count of bases not matched to a gene: 11. Germline V gives CDR1 LNHDA, CDR2 SQIVND (reference sequence). CDR3 protein: CASRGQRGGSPLHF. CDR3 coding DNA: TGTGCCAGTCGCGGACAGAGAGGGGGCTCACCCCTCCACTTT.

This clone was recorded a few times. The CDR3 spells CASSLTPGTDSGANVLTF. As DNA, the CDR3 is TGTGCCAGCAGTTTAACTCCCGGGACTGACTCTGGGGCCAACGTCCTGACTTTC. The J gene is TRBJ2-6, the V gene TRBV28, with D tentatively TRBD2 (6 bases). CDR1 is MDHEN and CDR2 is SYDVKM in the germline V gene. The V and J ends lost 2 bases and 0 bases respectively, with 14 bases between them. The CDR3 totals 18 residues.

In the case of this clone: The junction does not match germline at one end; this may be a read error. The chain joins TRBV7-9 to TRBJ1-4; D might be TRBD1 (6 bases). The CDR3 has 12 amino acids. Germline loops: CDR1 SEHNR, CDR2 FQNEAQ (reference sequence). The CDR3: CSSGGAVEKLFF. The CDR3 DNA follows: TGTTCCAGTGGGGGGGCTGTCGAAAAACTGTTTTTT.

The rearrangement uses TRBV28 and TRBJ1-1, with D unresolved. Germline CDR1 reads MDHEN; CDR2 reads SYDVKM. This CDR3 is built from 14 residues. V was shortened by 3 bases and J by 4 bases, with 12 bases between the two germline ends. The CDR3 protein is CASSFLGRGTEAFF. DNA for the CDR3: TGTGCCAGCAGTTTTCTAGGTCGGGGCACTGAAGCTTTCTTT.

The genes are TRBV7-9 and TRBJ1-4; the D gene is possibly TRBD1 (5 bases). Germline V lookup: CDR1 SEHNR, CDR2 FQNEAQ (reference sequence). V lost 9 bases and J 0 bases, leaving 11 bases between the germline ends. The CDR3 has 14 amino acids. The CDR3, as DNA: TGTGCCAGTAGAGGACAAACAACTAATGAAAAACTGTTTTTT. This gives the protein CASRGQTTNEKLFF.

This clone has more than one count but fewer than ten. The V call is TRBV6-1, the J call TRBJ1-5; no reliable D call. The ends were cut back, 0 bases at V and 7 bases at J, with 13 bases in the middle. The germline gives CDR1 MNHNS, CDR2 SASEGT. This CDR3 is 15 amino acids long. The CDR3 region is CASSEAFSGTQPQHF. CDR3 nucleotide sequence: TGTGCCAGCAGTGAAGCCTTTTCAGGTACCCAGCCCCAGCATTTT.

On this clone: The same CDR3 can be traced to other DNA sequences in this sample. The chain combines TRBV28 with TRBJ2-7; maybe TRBD2 (5 bases). The CDR3 is 11 amino acids. V was clipped by 4 bases and J by 4 bases, with 5 bases between them. CDR1 and CDR2 (germline): MDHEN, SYDVKM. The chain's CDR3 is CASSSGYEQYF. The DNA of the CDR3 is TGTGCCAGCAGTTCGGGGTACGAGCAGTACTTC.